These 27 T cell receptor beta chains were sequenced from one sample in a study of shared clonotypes between healthy human individuals. Assay used: immunoSEQ multiplex PCR; TCRdb lists only in-frame clones, some missing. The data show around 1.6 million clones, about 98% seen once. What was sequenced was naive CD4+ T cells sorted from blood. Subset meaning: CD45RA+ positively selected. These receptors came from a man aged 30-40 years in good health.

The chain is built from TRBV27 and TRBJ2-7, with 7 bases matching TRBD1. Germline CDR1 reads MNHEY; CDR2 reads SMNVEV (reference sequence). With V trimmed by 3 bases and J by 0 bases, 5 bases remained unmatched. The CDR3 spans 15 residues. The CDR3 nucleotides read TGTGCCAGCAGTTTGGGACAGCTAAGCTCCTACGAGCAGTACTTC. It encodes CASSLGQLSSYEQYF.

The rearrangement links TRBV5-1 to TRBJ2-1; TRBD2 aligns across 7 bases. The CDR3 is 15 residues long. Per germline, CDR1 SGHRS and CDR2 YFSETQ. Trimming at V came to 1 base and at J to 10 bases, leaving 11 bases not matched to a gene. This CDR3 reads CASSLRDYSYSEQFF. CDR3 nucleotide sequence: TGCGCCAGCAGCTTGCGGGACTACTCCTACAGCGAGCAGTTCTTC. Full variable domain (remainder filled in from reference TRBV5-1 and TRBJ2-1): KAGVTQTPRYLIKTRGQQVTLSCSPISGHRSVSWYQQTPGQGLQFLFEYFSETQRNKGNFPGRFSGRQFSNSRSEMNVSTLELGDSALYLCASSLRDYSYSEQFFGPGTRLTVL.

CDR3 coding DNA: TGTGCCAGCAGCTACCCTGGGCGGACGAATGAAAAACTGTTTTTT. This sequence encodes CASSYPGRTNEKLFF. This sequence joins TRBV5-5 and TRBJ1-4; D remains unclear. The CDR3 spans 15 residues. Germline loops: CDR1 SGHKS, CDR2 YYEKEE (reference sequence). V lost 3 bases, J lost 5 bases, and 14 bases lay in between.

The chain has TRBV19 and TRBJ1-1; D is perhaps TRBD1 (6 bases). The germline V gene has CDR1 LNHDA and CDR2 SQIVND (reference sequence). V was clipped by 4 bases and J by 6 bases, with 18 bases between them. The CDR3 totals 15 residues. In DNA, the CDR3 is TGTGCCAGTAGTAGCTCAGGGGATCCACTACCTGAAGCTTTCTTT. Translated: CASSSSGDPLPEAFF.

This chain connects TRBV10-3 to TRBJ2-1; 9 bases match TRBD2. The CDR3 loop spans 18 amino acids. CDR1 ENHRY and CDR2 SYGVKD come from the germline V gene. V gave up 0 bases and J gave up 5 bases; unmatched junction bases: 11. CDR3 region: CAISESYSLSGGNNEQFF. CDR3 bases: TGTGCCATCAGTGAGTCGTACAGTCTCAGCGGGGGGAACAATGAGCAGTTCTTC.

This rearrangement joins TRBV4-1 to TRBJ2-3; D ambiguous. Germline loops: CDR1 MGHRA, CDR2 YSYEKL. The CDR3 totals 14 residues. Trimming shortened V by 1 base and J by 5 bases, and 10 bases separated the two germline ends. The CDR3 loop is CASSQVENIDTQYF. In DNA form, the CDR3 reads TGCGCCAGCAGCCAAGTGGAGAATATAGATACGCAGTATTTT.

The chain carries TRBV6-5 and TRBJ2-1; D gene unclear. This CDR3 is built from 15 residues. CDR1 and CDR2 from the germline V gene are MNHEY and SVGAGI. V was pared by 0 bases and J by 12 bases, with 18 bases between. CDR3 residues: CASSYSIASLMRQFF. CDR3 nucleotide sequence: TGTGCCAGCAGTTACTCGATTGCCTCCCTAATGAGGCAGTTCTTC.

This clone was detected only once. The rearrangement joins TRBV7-9 to TRBJ1-1; TRBD1 matches 9 bases. Trimming removed 3 bases from V and 5 bases from J; junction bases left unmatched: 7. The germline gives CDR1 SEHNR, CDR2 FQNEAQ (reference sequence). This CDR3 spans 15 amino acids. The CDR3 nucleotides are TGTGCCAGCAGCTTCCTCCGGGACAGGGCGACTGAAGCTTTCTTT. It encodes CASSFLRDRATEAFF.

V and J are TRBV27 and TRBJ1-5; TRBD1 agrees at 7 bases. Germline V lookup: CDR1 MNHEY, CDR2 SMNVEV (reference sequence). The CDR3 consists of 15 residues. Unmatched junction bases numbered 3, after V lost 0 bases and J lost 4 bases. The CDR3: CASSLSRQGNQPQHF. The CDR3 DNA follows: TGTGCCAGCAGTTTATCCCGACAGGGAAATCAGCCCCAGCATTTT.

This sequence joins TRBV5-5 and TRBJ1-2, with D possibly being TRBD1 (5 bases). Trimming cost V 2 bases and J 5 bases, with 13 bases left between them. CDR3 size: 14 residues. The germline V gene has CDR1 SGHKS and CDR2 YYEKEE (reference sequence). As DNA, the CDR3 is TGTGCCAGCAGCTTACCCGGGACTAGGTATGGCTACACCTTC. It translates to CASSLPGTRYGYTF.

The chain recombines TRBV7-8 with TRBJ1-1; D unresolved. Germline V gives CDR1 SGHVS, CDR2 FQNEAQ. The CDR3 spans 14 residues. V dropped 5 bases and J dropped 0 bases, with 10 bases sitting between them. The CDR3 DNA reads as TGTGCCAGCAGCCCGGACCGATTGAACACTGAAGCTTTCTTT. Protein product: CASSPDRLNTEAFF.

The V call is TRBV27, the J call TRBJ1-2; D remains ambiguous. The V gene's germline CDR1 is MNHEY and CDR2 SMNVEV (reference sequence). This CDR3 is 13 amino acids long. The germline V and J ends were trimmed by 4 bases and 2 bases, with 8 bases remaining between them. The CDR3 protein is CASSSSGNYGYTF. The CDR3 coding sequence is TGTGCCAGCAGTTCGTCAGGAAACTATGGCTACACCTTC.

The rearrangement uses TRBV19 and TRBJ2-7; 7 bases are shared with TRBD2. Germline values: CDR1 LNHDA, CDR2 SQIVND (reference sequence). The trim removed 3 bases at V and 2 bases at J, leaving 7 bases unmatched. The CDR3 is made up of 15 amino acids. CDR3 amino acids: CASSISWGRAYEQYF. CDR3 bases: TGTGCCAGTAGTATTAGTTGGGGGAGGGCCTACGAGCAGTACTTC.

J is TRBJ2-4 and V is TRBV18; 8 bases are a match to TRBD2. V was clipped by 3 bases and J by 3 bases; unmatched bases: 7. CDR1 is KGHSH and CDR2 is LQKENI in the germline V gene. This CDR3 contains 16 residues. CDR3 DNA sequence: TGTGCCAGCTCACCTGAGACTAGCGTCGGCAAAAACATTCAGTACTTC. This translates into CASSPETSVGKNIQYF.

J is TRBJ2-3 and V is TRBV14; D possibly uses TRBD1 or TRBD2 (6 bases each). CDR1 SGHDN and CDR2 FVKESK come from the germline V gene. Trimming cost V 2 bases and J 2 bases, with 20 bases left between them. The CDR3 has 18 amino acids. CDR3 nucleotide sequence: TGTGCCAGCAGCCAAAGCCCGTGGGGGGCACAGGTCACAGATACGCAGTATTTT. Protein product: CASSQSPWGAQVTDTQYF. Filled out from reference TRBV14 and TRBJ2-3, the complete variable domain reads EAGVTQFPSHSVIEKGQTVTLRCDPISGHDNLYWYRRVMGKEIKFLLHFVKESKQDESGMPNNRFLAERTGGTYSTLKVQPAELEDSGVYFCASSQSPWGAQVTDTQYFGPGTRLTVL.

This sequence joins TRBV5-1 and TRBJ2-1; 11 bases line up with TRBD2. CDR1 is SGHRS, CDR2 YFSETQ, per germline. CDR3 length equals 14 residues. V shed 6 bases and J 7 bases; nucleotides not matched to a gene: 6. The chain's CDR3 is CASTGLAGGNEQFF. Here the CDR3 DNA reads TGCGCCAGCACCGGACTAGCGGGTGGGAATGAGCAGTTCTTC. The full variable domain, in which reference TRBV5-1 and TRBJ2-1 provide the parts outside the CDR3, is KAGVTQTPRYLIKTRGQQVTLSCSPISGHRSVSWYQQTPGQGLQFLFEYFSETQRNKGNFPGRFSGRQFSNSRSEMNVSTLELGDSALYLCASTGLAGGNEQFFGPGTRLTVL.

DNA for the CDR3: TGTGCCAGCAGCGTAGTATCACGAGTGGACACTGAAGCTTTCTTT. It translates to CASSVVSRVDTEAFF. V is TRBV9 and J is TRBJ1-1; D ambiguous. V gave up 0 bases and J gave up 3 bases, with 12 bases separating them. The CDR3 spans 15 residues. Germline CDR1 reads SGDLS; CDR2 reads YYNGEE.

A single count supports this clone. The rearrangement uses TRBV5-1 and TRBJ2-3; no clear D. Germline loops: CDR1 SGHRS, CDR2 YFSETQ. V was clipped by 4 bases and J by 3 bases, with 15 bases between them. The CDR3 spans 15 residues. As DNA, the CDR3 is TGCGCCAGCAGCCCCCAGCTCGGTAATACAGATACGCAGTATTTT. Its translation is CASSPQLGNTDTQYF. Complete variable domain (other parts from reference TRBV5-1 and TRBJ2-3): KAGVTQTPRYLIKTRGQQVTLSCSPISGHRSVSWYQQTPGQGLQFLFEYFSETQRNKGNFPGRFSGRQFSNSRSEMNVSTLELGDSALYLCASSPQLGNTDTQYFGPGTRLTVL.

The V call is TRBV25-1, the J call TRBJ1-3; 7 bases fit TRBD1. The V gene's germline CDR1 is MGHDK and CDR2 SYGVNS. The V segment lost 6 bases and the J segment 0 bases; nucleotides outside the gene matches: 8. CDR3 length equals 16 residues. CDR3 DNA sequence: TGTGCCAGCAGCGGAGCCGGGACAGCCTCTGGAAACACCATATATTTT. It encodes CASSGAGTASGNTIYF.

The genes are TRBV4-2 and TRBJ2-1; no definite D call. CDR3 length: 13 amino acids. V dropped 5 bases and J dropped 9 bases, with 14 bases sitting between them. CDR1 LGHNA and CDR2 YNFKEQ come from the germline V gene. The CDR3 region is CASSSTYLGEQFF. The CDR3 DNA follows: TGTGCCAGCAGCTCTACCTACTTGGGTGAGCAGTTCTTC.

The chain uses TRBV19 and TRBJ2-1; 14 bases align to TRBD2. Germline lookup yields CDR1 LNHDA and CDR2 SQIVND (reference sequence). CDR3 length: 16 residues. The ends lost 5 bases at V and 7 bases at J; junction bases unmatched: 7. The CDR3: CASSSRLAGGGNEQFF. For the CDR3, the DNA is TGTGCCAGTAGTTCCCGACTAGCGGGAGGGGGAAATGAGCAGTTCTTC.

The V gene is TRBV9, the J gene TRBJ2-1; a possible D gene is TRBD2 (5 bases). Germline CDR1 SGDLS, CDR2 YYNGEE. There are 13 residues in the CDR3. With 2 bases removed from V and 5 bases from J, the gap between germline ends came to 8 bases. The CDR3 protein is CASSVRGNNEQFF. In nucleotides, the CDR3 is TGTGCCAGCAGCGTCAGAGGGAACAATGAGCAGTTCTTC.

The V call is TRBV30, the J call TRBJ2-2; 9 positions match TRBD1. The CDR3 spans 14 residues. Germline CDR1 reads GTSNPN; CDR2 reads SVGIG (reference sequence). Losses at the gene ends were 4 bases for V and 7 bases for J; bases not matched to a gene: 7. The CDR3 loop is CAWNHGTGRGELFF. In nucleotides, the CDR3 is TGTGCCTGGAACCACGGGACAGGGCGCGGGGAGCTGTTTTTT.

V usage is TRBV6-5 and J usage is TRBJ2-3, with D uncertain. Trimming stripped 6 bases from V and 9 bases from J, with 13 bases between. CDR1 and CDR2 from the germline V gene are MNHEY and SVGAGI. This CDR3 region has 12 residues. CDR3 sequence reads: CASSLETGTQYF. CDR3 DNA sequence: TGTGCCAGCAGCCTAGAGACCGGGACGCAGTATTTT.

The chain links TRBV27 to TRBJ1-5; 11 bases agree with TRBD1. The CDR3 runs 14 residues. The V segment lost 6 bases and the J segment 9 bases; nucleotides outside the gene matches: 7. Germline V gene sequence: CDR1 MNHEY, CDR2 SMNVEV (reference sequence). CDR3 coding DNA: TGTGCCAGCAGCTCCGGGACAGGGGGAGGGCCCCAGCATTTT. Protein product: CASSSGTGGGPQHF.

The genes are TRBV19 and TRBJ2-7; 8 bases are a match to TRBD2. The germline V gene encodes CDR1 LNHDA and CDR2 SQIVND (reference sequence). Germline trimming cut 4 bases from V and 2 bases from J; bases unmatched to any gene: 7. The CDR3 is 15 amino acids. The CDR3 DNA is TGTGCCAGTAGTAAGGGTCGCGGGAGGACCTACGAGCAGTACTTC. Amino acid sequence: CASSKGRGRTYEQYF. The full variable domain, in which reference TRBV19 and TRBJ2-7 provide the parts outside the CDR3, is DGGITQSPKYLFRKEGQNVTLSCEQNLNHDAMYWYRQDPGQGLRLIYYSQIVNDFQKGDIAEGYSVSREKKESFPLTVTSAQKNPTAFYLCASSKGRGRTYEQYFGPGTRLTVT.

The CDR3, as DNA: TGTGCCAGCAGCTTGGCGAGACTAGCGTACAATGAGCAGTTCTTC. Amino acid sequence: CASSLARLAYNEQFF. The V and J genes are TRBV5-8 and TRBJ2-1; 8 bases fit TRBD2. Trimming took 0 bases from V and 4 from J; bases not matched to a gene: 3. There are 15 residues in the CDR3. Germline V gives CDR1 SGHTS, CDR2 YDEGEE.